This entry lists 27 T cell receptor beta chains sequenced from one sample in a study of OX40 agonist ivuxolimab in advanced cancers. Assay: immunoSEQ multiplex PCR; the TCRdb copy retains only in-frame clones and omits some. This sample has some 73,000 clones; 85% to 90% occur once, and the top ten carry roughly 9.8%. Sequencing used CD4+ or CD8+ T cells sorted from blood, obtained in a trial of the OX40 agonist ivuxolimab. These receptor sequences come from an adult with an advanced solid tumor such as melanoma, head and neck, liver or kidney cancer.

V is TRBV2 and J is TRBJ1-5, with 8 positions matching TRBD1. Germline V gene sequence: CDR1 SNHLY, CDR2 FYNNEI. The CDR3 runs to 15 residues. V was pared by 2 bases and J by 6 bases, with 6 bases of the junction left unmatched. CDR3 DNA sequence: TGTGCCAGCAGTGAAAATGGACAGGGTTTTCAGCCCCAGCATTTT. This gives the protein CASSENGQGFQPQHF.

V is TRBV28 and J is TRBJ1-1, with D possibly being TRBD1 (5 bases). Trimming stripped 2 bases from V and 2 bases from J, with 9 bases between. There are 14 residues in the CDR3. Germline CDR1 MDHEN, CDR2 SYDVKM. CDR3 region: CASSLTGINTEAFF. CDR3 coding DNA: TGTGCCAGCAGTTTAACAGGAATTAACACTGAAGCTTTCTTT.

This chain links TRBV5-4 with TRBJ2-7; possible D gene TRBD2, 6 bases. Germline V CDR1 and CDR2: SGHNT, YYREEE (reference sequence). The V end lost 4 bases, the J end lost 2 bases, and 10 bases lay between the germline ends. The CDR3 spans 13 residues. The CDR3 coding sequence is TGTGCCAGCAGCGCGGGACCGACCTACGAGCAGTACTTC. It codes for CASSAGPTYEQYF.

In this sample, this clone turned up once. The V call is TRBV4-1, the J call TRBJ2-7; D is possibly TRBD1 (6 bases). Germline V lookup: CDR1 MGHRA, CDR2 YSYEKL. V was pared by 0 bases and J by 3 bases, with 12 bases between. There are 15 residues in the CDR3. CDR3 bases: TGCGCCAGCAGCCAAGATGGCCGGGACAACTACGAGCAGTACTTC. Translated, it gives CASSQDGRDNYEQYF.

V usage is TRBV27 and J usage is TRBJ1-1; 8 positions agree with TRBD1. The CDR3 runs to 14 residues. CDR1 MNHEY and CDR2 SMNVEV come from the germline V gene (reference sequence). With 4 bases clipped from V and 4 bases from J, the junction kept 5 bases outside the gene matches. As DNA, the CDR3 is TGTGCCAGCAGTTACGGACAGGGAGGCACTGAAGCTTTCTTT. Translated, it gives CASSYGQGGTEAFF.

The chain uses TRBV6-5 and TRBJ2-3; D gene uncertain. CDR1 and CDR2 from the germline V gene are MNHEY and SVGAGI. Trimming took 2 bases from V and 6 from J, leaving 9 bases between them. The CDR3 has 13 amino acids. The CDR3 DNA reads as TGTGCCAGCAGTTACAATGGATTGGATACGCAGTATTTT. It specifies CASSYNGLDTQYF.

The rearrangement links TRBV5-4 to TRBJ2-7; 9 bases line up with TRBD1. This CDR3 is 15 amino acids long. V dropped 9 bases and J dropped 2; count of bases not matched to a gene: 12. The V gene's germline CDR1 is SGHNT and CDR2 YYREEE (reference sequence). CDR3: CATLGPGQGTYEQYF. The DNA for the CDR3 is TGTGCCACCCTTGGACCGGGACAGGGAACCTACGAGCAGTACTTC.

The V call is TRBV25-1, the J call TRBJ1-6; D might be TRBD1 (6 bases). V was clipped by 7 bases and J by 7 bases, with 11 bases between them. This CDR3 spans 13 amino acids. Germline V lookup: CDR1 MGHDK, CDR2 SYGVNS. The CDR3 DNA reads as TGTGCCAGCAAAGGGGGGATGAATTCACCCCTCCACTTT. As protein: CASKGGMNSPLHF.

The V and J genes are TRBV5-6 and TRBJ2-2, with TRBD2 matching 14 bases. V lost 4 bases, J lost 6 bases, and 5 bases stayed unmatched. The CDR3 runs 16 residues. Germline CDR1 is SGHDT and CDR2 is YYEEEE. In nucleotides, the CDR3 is TGTGCCAGCAGCCTTGGACTAGCGGGGGGTTCCGGGGAGCTGTTTTTT. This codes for CASSLGLAGGSGELFF.

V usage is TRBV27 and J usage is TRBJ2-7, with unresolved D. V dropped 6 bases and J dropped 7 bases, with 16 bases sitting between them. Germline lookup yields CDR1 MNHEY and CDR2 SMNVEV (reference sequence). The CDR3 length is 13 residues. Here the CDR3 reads CASSFGTTLEQYF. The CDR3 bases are TGTGCCAGCAGCTTCGGCACGACCCTAGAGCAGTACTTC.

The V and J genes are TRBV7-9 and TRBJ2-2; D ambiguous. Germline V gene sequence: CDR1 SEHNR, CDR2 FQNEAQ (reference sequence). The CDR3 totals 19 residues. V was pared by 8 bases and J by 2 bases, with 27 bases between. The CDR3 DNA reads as TGTGCCAGCTTTTACGGGCGAGTCTCTGCCACTAAAAACACCGGGGAGCTGTTTTTT. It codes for CASFYGRVSATKNTGELFF.

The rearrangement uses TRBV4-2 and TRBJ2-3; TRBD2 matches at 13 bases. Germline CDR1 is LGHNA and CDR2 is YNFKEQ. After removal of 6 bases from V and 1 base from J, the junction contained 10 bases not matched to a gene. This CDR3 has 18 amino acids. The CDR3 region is CASRLALAGGPRTDTQYF. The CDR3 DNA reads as TGTGCCAGCAGGCTAGCACTAGCGGGAGGGCCCCGCACAGATACGCAGTATTTT.

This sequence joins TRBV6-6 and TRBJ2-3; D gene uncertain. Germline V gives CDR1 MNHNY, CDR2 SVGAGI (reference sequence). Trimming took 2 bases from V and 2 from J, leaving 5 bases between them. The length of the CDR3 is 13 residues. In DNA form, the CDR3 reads TGTGCCAGCAGTTACCCGGACACAGATACGCAGTATTTT. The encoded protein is CASSYPDTDTQYF.

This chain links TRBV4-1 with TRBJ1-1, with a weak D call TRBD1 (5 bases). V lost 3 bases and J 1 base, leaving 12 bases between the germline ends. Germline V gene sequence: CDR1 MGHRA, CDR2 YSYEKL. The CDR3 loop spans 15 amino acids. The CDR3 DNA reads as TGCGCCAGCAGCCAGGGGGGGTCCTGGAACACTGAAGCTTTCTTT. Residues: CASSQGGSWNTEAFF.

CDR3 in DNA: TGTGCCAGCAGCTCCAGACCCTACGAGCAGTACTTC. Amino acid sequence: CASSSRPYEQYF. The chain recombines TRBV7-9 with TRBJ2-7; the D is unclear. V was cut by 4 bases and J by 2 bases, with 6 bases left in between. CDR1 and CDR2 from the germline V gene are SEHNR and FQNEAQ (reference sequence). This CDR3 contains 12 residues. Variable domain in full (rest from reference TRBV7-9 and TRBJ2-7): DTGVSQNPRHKITKRGQNVTFRCDPISEHNRLYWYRQTLGQGPEFLTYFQNEAQLEKSRLLSDRFSAERPKGSFSTLEIQRTEQGDSAMYLCASSSRPYEQYFGPGTRLTVT.

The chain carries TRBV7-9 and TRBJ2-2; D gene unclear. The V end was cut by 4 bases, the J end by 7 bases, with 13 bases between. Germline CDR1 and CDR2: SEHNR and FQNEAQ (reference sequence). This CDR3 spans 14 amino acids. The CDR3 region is CASSYPMGGGELFF. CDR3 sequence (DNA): TGTGCCAGCAGCTACCCCATGGGCGGCGGGGAGCTGTTTTTT.

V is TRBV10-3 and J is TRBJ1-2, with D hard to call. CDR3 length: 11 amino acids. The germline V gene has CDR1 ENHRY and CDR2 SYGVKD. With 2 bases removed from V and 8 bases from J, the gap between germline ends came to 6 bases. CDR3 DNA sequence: TGTGCCATCAGTGAGGAGTACGGCTACACCTTC. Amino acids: CAISEEYGYTF.

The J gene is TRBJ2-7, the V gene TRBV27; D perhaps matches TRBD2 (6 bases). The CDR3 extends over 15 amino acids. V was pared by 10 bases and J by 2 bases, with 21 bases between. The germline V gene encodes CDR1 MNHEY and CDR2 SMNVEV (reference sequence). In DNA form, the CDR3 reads TGTGCCATCAAACCAAATACCGGGACTCCCTACGAGCAGTACTTC. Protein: CAIKPNTGTPYEQYF.

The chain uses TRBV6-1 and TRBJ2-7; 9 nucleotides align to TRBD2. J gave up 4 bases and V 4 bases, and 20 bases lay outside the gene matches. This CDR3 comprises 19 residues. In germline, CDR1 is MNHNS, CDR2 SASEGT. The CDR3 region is CASSAQPVGGGRAGYEQYF. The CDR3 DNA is TGTGCCAGCAGTGCCCAGCCCGTTGGGGGCGGGAGGGCCGGGTACGAGCAGTACTTC.

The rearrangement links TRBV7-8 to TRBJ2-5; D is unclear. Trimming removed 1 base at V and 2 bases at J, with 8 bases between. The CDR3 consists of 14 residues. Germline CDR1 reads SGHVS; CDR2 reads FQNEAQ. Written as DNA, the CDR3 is TGTGCCAGCAGCTTAGTGGGTGTACAAGAGACCCAGTACTTC. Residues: CASSLVGVQETQYF.

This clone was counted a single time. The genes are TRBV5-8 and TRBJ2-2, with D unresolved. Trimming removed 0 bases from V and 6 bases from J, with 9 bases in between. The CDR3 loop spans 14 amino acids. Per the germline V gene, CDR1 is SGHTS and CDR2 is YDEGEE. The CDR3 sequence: CASSLVDWPGELFF. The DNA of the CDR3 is TGTGCCAGCAGCTTGGTTGATTGGCCCGGGGAGCTGTTTTTT.

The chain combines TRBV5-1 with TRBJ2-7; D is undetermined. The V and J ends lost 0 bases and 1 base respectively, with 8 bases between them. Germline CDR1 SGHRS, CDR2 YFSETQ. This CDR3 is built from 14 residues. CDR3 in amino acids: CASSLVFGSYEQYF. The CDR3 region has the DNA TGCGCCAGCAGCTTGGTATTTGGTTCCTACGAGCAGTACTTC.

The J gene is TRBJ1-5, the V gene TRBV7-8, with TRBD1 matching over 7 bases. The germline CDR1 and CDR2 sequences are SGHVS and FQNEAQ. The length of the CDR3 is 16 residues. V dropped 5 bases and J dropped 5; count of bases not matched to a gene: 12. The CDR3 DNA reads TGTGCCAGCAGCCCATTTGTGGGGACAGAGTATCAGCCCCAGCATTTT. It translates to CASSPFVGTEYQPQHF. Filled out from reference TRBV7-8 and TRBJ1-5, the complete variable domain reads GAGVSQSPRYKVAKRGQDVALRCDPISGHVSLFWYQQALGQGPEFLTYFQNEAQLDKSGLPSDRFFAERPEGSVSTLKIQRTQQEDSAVYLCASSPFVGTEYQPQHFGDGTRLSIL.

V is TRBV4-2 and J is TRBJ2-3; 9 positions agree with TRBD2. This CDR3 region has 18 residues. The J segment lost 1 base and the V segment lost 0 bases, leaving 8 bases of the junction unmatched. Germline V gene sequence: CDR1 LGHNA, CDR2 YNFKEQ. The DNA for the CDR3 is TGTGCCAGCAGCCAAGAGCCCTTTGGCGGGGGGGGCACAGATACGCAGTATTTT. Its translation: CASSQEPFGGGGTDTQYF.

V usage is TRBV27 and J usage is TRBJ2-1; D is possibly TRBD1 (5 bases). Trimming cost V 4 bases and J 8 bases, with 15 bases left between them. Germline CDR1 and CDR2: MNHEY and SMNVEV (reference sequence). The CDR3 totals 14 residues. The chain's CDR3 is CASSWTRAGHEQFF. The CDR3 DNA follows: TGTGCCAGCAGTTGGACCCGGGCAGGGCATGAGCAGTTCTTC.

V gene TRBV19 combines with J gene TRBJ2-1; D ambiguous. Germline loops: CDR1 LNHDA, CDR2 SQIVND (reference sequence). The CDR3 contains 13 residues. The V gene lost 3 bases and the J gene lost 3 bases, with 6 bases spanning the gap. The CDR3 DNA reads TGTGCCAGTAGTATCCCAGTCTACAATGAGCAGTTCTTC. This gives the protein CASSIPVYNEQFF.

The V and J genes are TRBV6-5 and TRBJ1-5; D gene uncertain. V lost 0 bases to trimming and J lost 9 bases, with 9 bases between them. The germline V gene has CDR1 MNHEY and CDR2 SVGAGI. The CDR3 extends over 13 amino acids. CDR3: CASSYSIGAPQHF. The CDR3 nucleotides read TGTGCCAGCAGTTACTCGATTGGTGCGCCCCAGCATTTT.